This TCR beta chain was sequenced in a study of cytomegalovirus exposure and HLA in healthy donors (dated by TCRdb to 2016 to 2017). Notes on the research overall: In an earlier analysis of approximately 500 of the donors, 250 to 350 Gb of sequence data and roughly 100 million unique TCR beta sequences from about 179 million T cells were reported. Along with the approximately 700-subject first cohort, a separate validation cohort of over a hundred different subjects was used. The study was designed to test whether signatures of past pathogen exposure could be identified by cataloging public T cell receptors. Class I and class II HLA loci were covered by the typing at four-digit resolution. Typing coverage differed by locus: A, B, C, DRB1 and DQB1 were typed in roughly 629-630 donors, DQA1 in 500 to 550, DPA1 in around 580, and DPB1 in roughly 450. Among about 400 genotyped donors of the cohort, an average of roughly 230,000 unique TCR beta nucleotide sequences was sequenced per donor, of which 15% to 20% were non-productive. Four or five DR-DQ haplotypes were handled as single units for association and clustering because linkage in the cohort was strong. To predict cytomegalovirus infection status, the study combined high-throughput TCR immunosequencing, statistical association of individual TCRs with disease status, and machine learning. The later analysis used no new phenotypic data to find candidate immune exposures, relying instead on TCR beta sequences and their occurrence across donors. The study used immunosequencing to profile the T cell repertoires of approximately 690 subjects and linked those repertoires to cytomegalovirus serostatus. An earlier analysis of 587 of the donors used high-throughput TCR beta sequencing to judge whether each TCR beta V gene segment behaved as functional or pseudogenic. Donor age, sex, ethnicity and CMV serostatus were compiled alongside the repertoire data. The genetic ancestry cluster associated with self-reported Caucasian donors included 80% to 90% of the 398 genotyped donors. Every discovery cohort repertoire had been produced on one sequencing platform. An early release covering roughly 640 HLA-typed donors comprised about 300 gigabases of sequencing data and 65 million to 100 million unique TCR sequences. A later analysis re-examined previously published TCR beta repertoires from more than 600 donors and added high-resolution HLA genotyping to investigate patterns of TCR occurrence. In a later genetic analysis, genome-wide SNP genotypes for about 55% of the roughly 700 donors were used, and that subset was treated as a discovery cohort. Here is what the overall study found, with its caveats: The authors suggested that the approach could potentially be extended to other disease states and immunological phenotypes. A few of the identified cytomegalovirus-associated TCR beta chains were confirmed in vitro to be specific for cytomegalovirus antigens. In an earlier analysis of roughly 500 of the donors, most TCR beta V segments appeared in productive rearrangements about 87% or about 30% of the time, broadly matching IMGT annotations. Linkage disequilibrium might explain the correlated functional status among segregating V segments, but an unknown experimental factor could not be ruled out. For the cohort, immune exposure information was limited to CMV serostatus. According to a later analysis, most CMV-associated TCR beta chains appeared to be HLA-restricted, and the HLA associations seemed to be driven largely by CMV exposure. Strong co-occurrence of HLA alleles, especially DR and DQ, made assigning TCR associations to individual alleles difficult. Because counts were too low, roughly 18 rarely observed V segments, including chromosome 9 orphons, were left out of the earlier analysis of approximately 580 of the donors. Compared with equally common non-associated chains, HLA-associated TCR beta chains in a later analysis were more clonally expanded and had lower generation probabilities. A further reported finding was that TCR beta sequences accurately predicted the HLA-A and HLA-B alleles for most subjects in the first cohort. Presence/absence analyses assumed roughly uniform sequencing depth across donors, an assumption that may not hold. In a later analysis, several top co-occurrence clusters were reported to appear linked to parvovirus B19, influenza, CMV and Epstein-Barr virus. Only TCR beta chains were sequenced in this cohort, and the absence of alpha or paired-chain data limited detectable features. Specific HLA alleles were associated with more than 15,000 TCR beta sequences at a false discovery rate of 0.05 in a later analysis. According to a later analysis, TCR association rates differed among HLA loci, with DRB1 alleles showing the most associated TCRs and HLA-C alleles showing the fewest. The classifier was reported to diagnose cytomegalovirus status with high specificity and sensitivity in both the original and validation cohorts. A group of highly shared sequence variants was considered likely to be a technical artifact of the sequencing pipeline. Because some donors lacked HLA typing at each locus, the association tests relied only on the typed subset. In a later genetic analysis, a missense DCLRE1C variant was associated with V-gene and J-gene trimming of TCR beta chains, and the association was replicated in an independent cohort. In the study, some 160 TCR beta chains were listed as associated with cytomegalovirus. Most TCR sequences were seen in very few donors, while some public TCRs were found in many individuals. According to a later genetic analysis, donors in an Asian-associated ancestry cluster had fewer N-insertions in productive TCRs than the approximately 670-donor mean. Because the 87-base-pair reads could not distinguish some IMGT-functional V segments, including TRBV6-2 and TRBV6-3, those segments were excluded.

The cohort consisted of 600 to 750 healthy bone marrow donors. Cohort members were all nominally healthy when sampled, although unrecorded immune exposures were likely present. The donor tested CMV seronegative and was one of the 352 seronegative cohort members. A peripheral blood sample was provided by each donor, and peripheral blood mononuclear cells were used for TCR beta sequencing. The Qiagen DNeasy Blood Extraction Kit was used to extract genomic DNA from the blood cell samples. As to this clone: Its antigen is unknown. No qualities accompany the bases; no much larger clone lies one base away.

Taken from the germline V gene, the CDR1 and CDR2 loops are SQVTM and ANQGSEA. The CDR3 covers 14 residues, taking in both the cysteine and the phenylalanine. Only CDR3 DNA is held: 42 bases, read in frame from base 1. Clipping removes 4 bases from V and 5 bases from J, with 5 as the unmatched junction base count. The method was the immunoSEQ multiplex PCR assay. The multiplex PCR relied on a mix of 60 forward primers for TCR Vbeta segments and 13 reverse primers for TCR Jbeta segments. The CDR3 region of rearranged TCR beta genes was amplified from genomic DNA by a multiplex PCR assay. The Illumina HiSeq System was used to sequence the amplified TCR beta libraries as 87-base-pair reads. Turning to the authors' computational methods: Across the 500 to 700 repertoires, a later analysis counted tens of millions of unique TCR beta chains, approximately 10 million of which were shared by at least two donors. Raw reads were error-corrected and collapsed into unique sequences with a nearest-neighbor algorithm that merged closely related sequences to remove PCR and sequencing errors. Alignment of CDR3 sequences to IMGT reference sequences was used to assign V, D and J gene segments. For a sequence to be retained, at least a six-nucleotide match to both a V gene segment and a J gene segment was required. Rearrangements were called productive when the CDR3 lacked stop codons and stayed in frame with V and J; all others were non-productive. CDR3 was defined according to IMGT convention as the region running from the second conserved V-encoded cysteine to the conserved J-encoded phenylalanine. The earlier analysis of about 560 of the donors excluded any sequence lacking an unambiguous match to a single V gene segment. An earlier analysis of about 590 of the donors classified V segments as functional when productive rearrangements were above 56.7% and as segregating when the standard deviation between donors was above 5%. A statistical classification framework was built to diagnose cytomegalovirus status from the catalog of TCR beta chain sequences. A later analysis assigned V and J genes by comparing TCR nucleotide sequences with IMGT/GENE-DB human TR gene sequences. The TCRdist pipeline was used in a later analysis to assign CDR3 sequences and most-parsimonious VDJ recombination scenarios. A later analysis defined each TCR beta chain by its CDR3 amino acid sequence plus V-gene family, and excluded reads lacking a unique V-gene family. In a later analysis, nearly 600 highly shared, low-generation-probability nucleotide sequences were removed to address suspected cross-contamination and a sequencing artifact. In a later analysis, a clonal expansion index for each public chain was calculated from normalized within-repertoire ranks of inferred template counts. In a later analysis, generation probabilities were computed with a VDJ recombination model fitted to out-of-frame rearrangements, and the resulting probabilities were checked against IGoR. In a later analysis, hypergeometric tests were used to score TCR-TCR, TCR-HLA and TCR-CMV co-occurrence, with a repertoire-size bias correction applied to TCR pairs. A later analysis estimated false discovery rates by permuting HLA or CMV assignments 20 times. A later analysis grouped co-occurring TCRs with DBSCAN, adding TCRdist sequence similarity when clustering within HLA-allele-positive subsets. Repertoires with fewer than 30,000 or more than 120,000 public chains, plus five repertoires with anomalous nucleotide sharing, were excluded from co-occurrence clustering. Entries here come from immuneACCESS through TCRdb and include only in-frame sequences with V and J called. Some clones fail to appear in such tables; in the studies checked, an unresolved V gene covers under half of the shortfall, and the cause of the remainder is unknown. V, J and clone size reflect that table, while D and trimming were determined from the DNA. In this sample the table shows fewer than 150,000 clones, 60% to 80% of which occur a single time. Approximately 1.6% of the sample belongs to the ten largest clones.

Sequenced material: PBMCs. The origin of this receptor is a woman aged 25 to 39 in good health and CMV-seronegative. The V and J genes are TRBV29-1 and TRBJ2-2, and 9 junctional nucleotides match TRBD1. The CDR3 sequence is CSVVQGAGTGELFF. The DNA is as follows: TGCAGCGTTGTACAGGGGGCGGGGACCGGGGAGCTGTTTTTT.